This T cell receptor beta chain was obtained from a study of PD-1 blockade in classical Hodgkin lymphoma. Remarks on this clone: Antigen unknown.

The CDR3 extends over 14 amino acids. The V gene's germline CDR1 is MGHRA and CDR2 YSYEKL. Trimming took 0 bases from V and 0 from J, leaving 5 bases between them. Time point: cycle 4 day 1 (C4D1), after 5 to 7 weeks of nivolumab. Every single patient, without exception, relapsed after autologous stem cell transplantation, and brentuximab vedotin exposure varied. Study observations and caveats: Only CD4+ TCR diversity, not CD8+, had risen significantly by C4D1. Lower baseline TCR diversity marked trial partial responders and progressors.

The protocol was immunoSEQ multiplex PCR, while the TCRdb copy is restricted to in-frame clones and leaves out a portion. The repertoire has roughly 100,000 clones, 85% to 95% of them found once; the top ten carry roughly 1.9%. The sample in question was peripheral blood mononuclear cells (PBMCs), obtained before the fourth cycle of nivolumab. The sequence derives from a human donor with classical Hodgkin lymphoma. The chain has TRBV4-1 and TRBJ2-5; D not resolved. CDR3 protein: CASSQERYQETQYF. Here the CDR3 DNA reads TGCGCCAGCAGCCAAGAAAGGTACCAAGAGACCCAGTACTTC.